This T cell receptor beta chain was documented in a study of shared clonotypes between healthy human individuals (dated by TCRdb to the early 2020s). Study-wide context: Three men and two women, aged 18 to 49 years, made up the cohort. For each donor, CD4 naive and CD4 memory were each run on three plates, CD8 naive on two plates, and CD8 memory on one plate. The study deeply sequenced blood TCR repertoires of 5 or 6 healthy adults to estimate repertoire size and the extent of clonotype sharing between individuals. Different laboratories and diverse techniques were used to prepare libraries and sequence TCR repertoires, to increase sequencing depth and limit assay-specific biases. Between about 0.85 and 10 billion PBMCs per donor were obtained by leukapheresis.

The study at large found these results: Sharing across a handful of donors was observed for around 5% of naive CD4, over 3% of naive CD8, over 2% of memory CD4, and around 0.4% of memory CD8 clonotypes. Naive subsets generally had larger estimated clonotype richness than memory subsets did. Only blood was sampled, and tissue TCR repertoires likely differ from those in blood. Compared with non-shared clonotypes, clonotypes shared by all four sorted-subset donors had higher generation probabilities. Incomplete sequencing was indicated by rarefaction of sorted-subset datasets, despite the large sequencing depth. Pairwise subsampling indicated that sequencing depth was expected to affect the degree of clonotype sharing among donors. Because the study included a small number of donors, the genetic and exposure-history diversity represented was limited.

A word on this clone: This receptor's antigen is unknown. The record has no base qualities; no much larger clone is one base away.

Using the deep immunoSEQ assay, multiplex PCR amplified TCR CDR3 regions from genomic DNA. Extracted genomic DNA from each cell subset was distributed evenly across all wells of several immunoSEQ 96-well plates, and each plate was treated as a replicate. For sorted subsets, each replicate PCR was loaded with about 0.2 ug genomic DNA, equivalent to about 30,000 T cell genomes. The purified libraries were quantified using a Qubit 3.0 fluorometer, sized with a Bioanalyzer 2100, and then quantified again using the KAPA Library Quantification kit. A separate single-read 150-cycle Illumina NextSeq 550 flow cell was used to sequence each immunoSEQ 96-well plate. As for the authors' bioinformatics: Because the immunoSEQ output included only junctional sequences and no quality scores, the filtering could not be the same as the filtering used for full-length reads. To assign V/J genes and CDR3, sequences were annotated using PyIR, a Python wrapper for IgBLAST v1.9, with IMGT germline references. Reads were removed for weak V/J assignments (E-value above 1e-6), missing CDR3, stop codons, out-of-frame junctions, or ambiguous translated residues. A V3J clonotype was defined by an identical inferred V gene, J gene, and CDR3 amino acid sequence. To compute the percentage overlap between repertoires, the number of shared unique clonotypes was divided by the size of the smaller repertoire. Repertoire richness was assessed with RTK rarefaction, the Chao1 estimator, and Recon v2.1 estimates of unobserved clonotypes. OLGA was used to compute generation probabilities for all TCRbeta clonotypes that the gDNA method yielded from a few donors. In its TCRdb copy, this immuneACCESS table keeps in-frame sequences only and misses some clones. Where compared with another copy, unresolved V genes explain less than half of these, and the others have no known cause. V, J and clone size were drawn from that table, and D and trimming were deduced from the DNA. The sample profile shows about 1 million clones; approximately 72% of them were found once. 1.4% to 1.5% of the sample rests with the top ten.

Donors were healthy HIV-negative adults with no recently reported acute infections or vaccinations. Every donor was a Caucasian adult living in Nashville, Tennessee, USA. CD4+ T cells were enriched by magnetic negative selection; naive cells were then positively selected on CD45RA, and the negative fraction formed the memory subset. After blood collection by leukapheresis, PBMCs were isolated using Ficoll-Histopaque density gradient centrifugation and then cryopreserved in the vapor phase of liquid nitrogen. Analytical flow cytometry was used to check the purity and quantity of every magnetically sorted T cell population. From each sorted fraction, genomic DNA was isolated and quantified by UV absorbance on a Nanodrop 2000c. The receptor comes from a man aged 18 to 35 in good health. Sequenced sample: memory CD4+ T cells sorted from blood. The cell subset or site label for this specimen denotes: CD45RA-negative fraction.

The DNA sequence follows: TGTGCCAGCTCACAGGGCACTGGGGCCAACGTCCTGACTTTC. Its protein is CASSQGTGANVLTF. The receptor chain draws on TRBV18 and TRBJ2-6; no D gene can be assigned with confidence. The junction carries 6 bases between V and J, which are trimmed by 4 bases and 2 bases respectively. The CDR3 covers 14 residues, taking in both the cysteine and the phenylalanine. Only CDR3 DNA is held: 42 bases, read in frame from base 1. The germline V gene yields KGHSH for CDR1 and LQKENI for CDR2. Beyond the CDR3, the reference TRBV18 and TRBJ2-6 genes provide the residues; the full variable domain reads: NAGVMQNPRHLVRRRGQEARLRCSPMKGHSHVYWYRQLPEEGLKFMVYLQKENIIDESGMPKERFSAEFPKEGPSILRIQQVVRGDSAAYFCASSQGTGANVLTFGAGSRLTVL.